Detailed here is one TCR beta chain. What it recognizes is unknown. These data originate in a study of T cell responses to AZD1222 COVID-19 vaccine. V gave up 4 bases and J gave up 8 bases; unmatched junction bases: 8. There are 14 residues in the CDR3. Germline loops: CDR1 SGHNT, CDR2 YYREEE (reference sequence). Clones were sequenced by immunoSEQ multiplex PCR, and TCRdb holds only the in-frame ones, with some missing. The sample has some 90,000 clones, 85% to 90% seen once. Study findings and constraints: Clonal diversity was possibly underestimated; the donors were predominantly white British and more often female. Across the whole spike, CD4 TCRs peaked at regions 160-218 and 743-854. Spike-specific TCR repertoires showed rising breadth and depth after two AZD1222 doses. In all cases, repertoires were sampled only after the peak T cell response.

The source of this sequence is an adult who received the AZD1222 COVID-19 vaccine. Sequencing used peripheral blood, obtained 28 days after the second AZD1222 dose. The chain has TRBV5-4 and TRBJ2-2, with 7 nucleotides matching TRBD2. CDR3 sequence: CASSRGGESGELFF. The CDR3 DNA follows: TGTGCCAGCAGCCGCGGGGGAGAATCTGGGGAGCTGTTTTTT.